The 18 T cell receptor beta chains below were found in one sample sequenced in a study of cytomegalovirus exposure and HLA in healthy donors (dated by TCRdb to about 2017). The library relied on the immunoSEQ multiplex PCR assay. For the multiplex PCR, a mixture combining 60 forward primers for TCR Vbeta segments and 13 reverse primers for TCR Jbeta segments was used. TCRdb obtained this table from immuneACCESS and retained in-frame rearrangements with V and J assigned. These tables miss some clones; where compared with another copy, unresolved V genes account for less than half of the shortfall, and the remainder is unexplained. The sample data list more than 85,000 clones, and about three quarters of these were observed just once. The top ten clones comprise less than 15% of the sample. Sequencing input: PBMCs. All receptors derive from a woman aged 45-59 years in good health and CMV-seropositive.

The J gene is TRBJ2-1, the V gene TRBV9; no firm D call. The CDR3 covers 11 residues. CDR1 SGDLS and CDR2 YYNGEE come from the germline V gene. V dropped 3 bases and J dropped 8 bases, with 6 bases sitting between them. CDR3 region: CASSGSDEQFF. The CDR3 DNA reads as TGTGCCAGCAGCGGTTCCGATGAGCAGTTCTTC.

The chain employs TRBV7-5 and TRBJ2-7; the table assigns TRBD1, which was not confirmed against the DNA. TRBV7-5 is annotated as a pseudogene. CDR3 length: 12 amino acids. This CDR3 reads CVRRQGDYEQYF. CDR3 sequence (DNA): TGTGTCAGACGACAGGGGGATTACGAGCAGTACTTC.

The CDR3 DNA sequence: TGTGCCAGCGGATCTAGGGGGGGCGGGAGGGGCACAGATACGCAGTATTTT. Protein: CASGSRGGGRGTDTQYF. The chain recombines TRBV2 with TRBJ2-3; 9 bases align to TRBD2. CDR1 and CDR2 from the germline V gene are SNHLY and FYNNEI. Trimming at V came to 8 bases and at J to 1 base, leaving 13 bases not matched to a gene. This CDR3 region has 17 residues.

A word on this clone: A read error may produce the germline difference seen at one junction end. The chain links TRBV18 to TRBJ2-7, with TRBD1 matching 8 bases. This CDR3 has 14 amino acids. Germline V CDR1 and CDR2: KGHSH, LQKENI. CDR3 in DNA: TGTGCCAGCCCACCACAACAGGGGGTCAACGAGCAGTACTTC. It specifies CASPPQQGVNEQYF.

The CDR3 DNA reads as TGTGCCAGCAGTGAGGGGGTAGGTCCTCCAGATACGCAGTATTTT. This sequence encodes CASSEGVGPPDTQYF. J is TRBJ2-3 and V is TRBV28, with D perhaps matching TRBD1 (6 bases). CDR1 is MDHEN, CDR2 SYDVKM, per germline. The CDR3 is made up of 15 amino acids. The V end was cut by 5 bases, the J end by 4 bases, with 16 bases between.

The rearrangement uses TRBV11-2 and TRBJ1-4, with 10 bases matching TRBD1. CDR1 is SGHAT, CDR2 FQNNGV, per germline. This CDR3 is built from 15 residues. V was pared by 5 bases and J by 8 bases, with 8 bases of the junction left unmatched. The DNA for the CDR3 is TGTGCCAGCAGCCGACAGGGGGCGATTGGGGAAAAACTGTTTTTT. Its protein product is CASSRQGAIGEKLFF. The complete variable domain, with remaining parts taken from reference TRBV11-2 and TRBJ1-4, reads EAGVAQSPRYKIIEKRQSVAFWCNPISGHATLYWYQQILGQGPKLLIQFQNNGVVDDSQLPKDRFSAERLKGVDSTLKIQPAKLEDSAVYLCASSRQGAIGEKLFFGSGTQLSVL.

This clone has more than one count but fewer than ten. The rearrangement links TRBV6-1 to TRBJ1-2; D is perhaps TRBD1 (6 bases). Germline CDR1 and CDR2: MNHNS and SASEGT. The CDR3 is 14 amino acids. V gave up 2 bases and J gave up 4 bases, with 11 bases separating them. DNA of the CDR3: TGTGCCAGCAGTGAATATAGGACAGCCTATGGCTACACCTTC. Amino acids: CASSEYRTAYGYTF.

The V and J genes are TRBV11-1 and TRBJ2-3; 15 bases line up with TRBD2. This CDR3 region has 16 residues. The V gene end was trimmed by 5 bases and the J gene end by 5 bases; junction bases not matched to a gene: 5. Per germline, CDR1 SGHAT and CDR2 FQDESV (reference sequence). CDR3 coding DNA: TGTGCCAGCAGCCCCGGGACTAGCGGGAGGATAGATACGCAGTATTTT. This codes for CASSPGTSGRIDTQYF.

This clone showed up just once. This chain connects TRBV4-3 to TRBJ2-2; D is uncertain. Trimming cost V 2 bases and J 2 bases, with 6 bases left between them. CDR1 is LGHNA and CDR2 is YSLEER in the germline V gene. The CDR3 spans 14 residues. CDR3 DNA: TGCGCCAGCAGCCAACTAGGCAACACCGGGGAGCTGTTTTTT. Translated: CASSQLGNTGELFF.

In its sample, this clone was seen once. The CDR3 loop is CASSFSRDYNEQFF. CDR3 nucleotide sequence: TGTGCCAGCAGTTTTAGCAGGGATTACAATGAGCAGTTCTTC. The chain has TRBV27 and TRBJ2-1; TRBD1 is a possible D gene (5 bases). V lost 3 bases and J 4 bases, leaving 10 bases between the germline ends. CDR3 length: 14 amino acids. Germline V gene sequence: CDR1 MNHEY, CDR2 SMNVEV (reference sequence).

This sequence joins TRBV6-1 and TRBJ2-5; a weak D match, TRBD1 (5 bases). V was cut by 2 bases and J by 5 bases, with 15 bases left in between. This CDR3 is built from 15 residues. Germline-derived CDR1 and CDR2 are MNHNS and SASEGT. The CDR3 is CASSELGRVWETQYF. DNA for the CDR3: TGTGCCAGCAGTGAATTAGGCAGGGTCTGGGAGACCCAGTACTTC.

The chain uses TRBV4-3 and TRBJ1-5; D not resolved. The CDR3 runs to 12 residues. V lost 3 bases and J lost 9, with 9 bases in between. Germline V gene sequence: CDR1 LGHNA, CDR2 YSLEER. This CDR3 is CASSHHRGPQHF. CDR3 in DNA: TGCGCCAGCAGCCATCACCGGGGGCCCCAGCATTTT.

The genes are TRBV14 and TRBJ1-5; D gene ambiguous. The CDR3 is made up of 13 amino acids. Per germline, CDR1 SGHDN and CDR2 FVKESK. Trimming left V 0 bases short and J 4 bases short, with 4 bases between. The CDR3 DNA reads as TGTGCCAGCAGCCAAGACAGTAATCAGCCCCAGCATTTT. Protein product: CASSQDSNQPQHF.

The chain combines TRBV2 with TRBJ2-7; a weak D match, TRBD1 (6 bases). This CDR3 contains 12 residues. Germline V gene sequence: CDR1 SNHLY, CDR2 FYNNEI. Trimming took off 9 bases at V and 6 bases at J, with 15 bases between the two ends. The CDR3 DNA follows: TGTGCCAGGGGGGCAGGGGTGGGCGAGCAGTACTTC. Translated: CARGAGVGEQYF.

The chain has TRBV7-9 and TRBJ2-1, with TRBD2 matching over 9 bases. This CDR3 comprises 15 residues. V lost 5 bases and J lost 6; bases outside the gene matches: 8. Germline V gene lookup returns CDR1 SEHNR and CDR2 FQNEAQ (reference sequence). The CDR3 DNA follows: TGTGCCAGCAGCAAGACTAGCGGCCCCTGCAATGAGCAGTTCTTC. This gives the protein CASSKTSGPCNEQFF.

The V and J genes are TRBV11-3 and TRBJ2-3; the match to TRBD2 covers 16 bases. V was clipped by 5 bases and J by 0 bases; unmatched bases: 5. CDR1 is SGHNT, CDR2 YENEEA, per germline. The CDR3 contains 18 residues. This CDR3 reads CASSPGLAGGGSTDTQYF. CDR3 nucleotides: TGTGCCAGCAGCCCGGGACTAGCGGGAGGGGGTAGCACAGATACGCAGTATTTT.

There are a few counts of this clone. The chain joins TRBV5-6 to TRBJ1-1; a weak D match, TRBD1 (5 bases). The ends were cut back, 0 bases at V and 5 bases at J, with 11 bases in the middle. Germline V lookup: CDR1 SGHDT, CDR2 YYEEEE. The CDR3 consists of 14 residues. CDR3 coding DNA: TGTGCCAGCAGCTTGGTCAGGGTAGGGACTGAAGCTTTCTTT. It translates to CASSLVRVGTEAFF.

The chain combines TRBV6-6 with TRBJ2-3; no reliable D call. This CDR3 region has 14 residues. The germline CDR1 and CDR2 sequences are MNHNY and SVGAGI (reference sequence). With 4 bases removed from V and 2 bases from J, the gap between germline ends came to 10 bases. Written as DNA, the CDR3 is TGTGCCAGCAGTTCCTCACTCCTCACAGATACGCAGTATTTT. Translated, it gives CASSSSLLTDTQYF.